This T cell receptor beta chain was obtained from a study of blood T cell repertoires in COVID-19. Study-wide background: Sample material is recorded as cDNA or gDNA derived from T cells, B-cell-depleted T cells, or PBMCs.

In terms of age and location, participants ranged from about 18 to 95 years and lived in around 22 US areas. Here immunoSEQ multiplex PCR was the method, and the copy in TCRdb shows in-frame clones only, minus some. The profile shows approximately 400,000 clones, under 85% of them singletons. Trimming shortened V by 11 bases and J by 7 bases, and 12 bases separated the two germline ends. The CDR3 has 11 residues. CDR1 and CDR2 (germline): SEHNR, FQNEAQ (reference sequence). The sequenced material came from PBMCs or T cells enriched from blood (not recorded which). The clonotype was recovered from a woman aged 45-59 years who had recovered from COVID-19. The rearrangement joins TRBV7-9 to TRBJ2-1; possibly TRBD2 for D (6 bases). In DNA, the CDR3 is TGTGCCGGAGGGAGTTGGAATGAGCAGTTCTTC. Translated: CAGGSWNEQFF.